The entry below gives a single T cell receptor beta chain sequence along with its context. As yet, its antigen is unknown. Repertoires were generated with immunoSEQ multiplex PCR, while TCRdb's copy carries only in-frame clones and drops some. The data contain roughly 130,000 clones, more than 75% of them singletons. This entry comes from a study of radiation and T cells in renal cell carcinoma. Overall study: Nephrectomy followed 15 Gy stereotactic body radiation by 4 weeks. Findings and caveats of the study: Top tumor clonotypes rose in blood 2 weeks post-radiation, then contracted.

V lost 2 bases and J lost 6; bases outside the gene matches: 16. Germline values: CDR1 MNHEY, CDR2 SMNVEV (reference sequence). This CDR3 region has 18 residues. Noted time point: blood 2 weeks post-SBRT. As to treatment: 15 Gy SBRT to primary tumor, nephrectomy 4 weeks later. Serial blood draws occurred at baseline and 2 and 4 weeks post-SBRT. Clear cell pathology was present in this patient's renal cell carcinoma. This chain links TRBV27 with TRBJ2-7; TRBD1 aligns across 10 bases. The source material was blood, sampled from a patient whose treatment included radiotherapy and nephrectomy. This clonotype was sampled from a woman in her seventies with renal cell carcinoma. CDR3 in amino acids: CASSLHRGSGTGEVEQYF. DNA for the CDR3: TGTGCCAGCAGTTTACACCGGGGCTCCGGGACAGGGGAGGTCGAGCAGTACTTC.